This T cell receptor beta chain emerged from a study of cytomegalovirus exposure and HLA in healthy donors. Study outcomes and limitations: A later analysis appeared to link common viral pathogens to several of the most significant clusters.

The PCR had 60 Vbeta and 13 Jbeta primers. Clones were read by immunoSEQ multiplex PCR, and TCRdb kept only the in-frame ones, dropping some. The sample holds roughly 60,000 clones, 60% to 80% seen once. As for this clone: Its antigen is unidentified.

Germline V gene sequence: CDR1 LNHDA, CDR2 SQIVND (reference sequence). The CDR3 covers 19 residues. The ends lost 6 bases at V and 0 bases at J; junction bases unmatched: 18. This TCR was recovered from a woman between 40 and 50 years old in good health and CMV-seropositive. The specimen was PBMCs. The chain carries TRBV19 and TRBJ1-1; 8 positions agree with TRBD1. The CDR3 nucleotides read TGTGCCAGTAGGGGTCTGACAGGGGCATCTGGGGCCCTGAACACTGAAGCTTTCTTT. Encoded protein: CASRGLTGASGALNTEAFF.